These 19 T cell receptor beta chains came from one sample sequenced in a study of blood T cells in healthy people across ages. Using a J-beta primer mix together with a sample-barcoded 5' primer, a second PCR was run for 7 to 11 cycles. TCRdb called the 5' RACE reads again in MiXCR, with one record for every CDR3 protein. The profile covers 650,000 to 800,000 distinct CDR3 sequences, with around 50% appearing a single time and roughly 12% taken by the ten largest. Material: blood. These receptors originate from an elderly woman in good health.

The chain combines TRBV9 with TRBJ1-2; D is perhaps TRBD1 (5 bases). The V gene's germline CDR1 is SGDLS and CDR2 YYNGEE. The V gene lost 0 bases and the J gene lost 4 bases, with 10 bases spanning the gap. This CDR3 comprises 14 residues. CDR3 in DNA: TGTGCCAGCAGCGTAGTCCCAGGGTTCTATGGCTACACCTTC. It specifies CASSVVPGFYGYTF.

The chain recombines TRBV29-1 with TRBJ2-4, with 9 nucleotides matching TRBD1. V lost 5 bases, J lost 1 base, and 12 bases stayed unmatched. CDR3 length equals 17 residues. Germline loops: CDR1 SQVTM, CDR2 ANQGSEA. CDR3 region: CSVRDRDGRGAKNIQYF. DNA for the CDR3: TGCAGCGTTCGGGACAGGGACGGGCGGGGTGCCAAAAACATTCAGTACTTC.

The V gene is TRBV29-1, the J gene TRBJ1-2, with TRBD1 matching over 8 bases. J gave up 6 bases and V 7 bases, and 4 bases lay outside the gene matches. Per germline, CDR1 SQVTM and CDR2 ANQGSEA. CDR3 length: 11 amino acids. The CDR3 is CSAQGADGYTF. CDR3 nucleotides: TGCAGCGCTCAGGGGGCTGATGGCTACACCTTC.

Ten or more counts support this clonotype. Here the CDR3 DNA reads TGTGCCGGCGGGACAGGGGGCCGATTCTATGGCTACACCTTC. It yields the protein CAGGTGGRFYGYTF. The chain uses TRBV6-6 and TRBJ1-2; 12 bases are a match to TRBD1. V trimming: 11 bases; J trimming: 4 bases; junction bases outside the gene matches: 8. This CDR3 is built from 14 residues. Germline lookup yields CDR1 MNHNY and CDR2 SVGAGI (reference sequence).

This clonotype has a count of ten or more. The CDR3 loop reads CASREAGEQFF. CDR3 nucleotides: TGTGCCAGCAGAGAAGCGGGTGAGCAGTTCTTC. The V gene is TRBV12-3 or TRBV12-4, the J gene TRBJ2-1; TRBD2 might be the D (6 bases). V lost 6 bases to trimming and J lost 9 bases, with 9 bases between them. There are 11 residues in the CDR3.

This clonotype was recorded many times. The V call is TRBV6-5, the J call TRBJ1-2; D remains ambiguous. CDR3 length: 15 residues. With 0 bases removed from V and 8 bases from J, the gap between germline ends came to 16 bases. CDR1 and CDR2 (germline): MNHEY, SVGAGI. The CDR3 reads CASSYSIGASRGYTF. The CDR3 nucleotides read TGTGCCAGCAGTTACTCGATCGGCGCCTCTCGGGGCTACACCTTC.

The table lists this clonotype with a few counts. The chain recombines TRBV6-1 with TRBJ2-6; the D gene is possibly TRBD1 (6 bases). Trimming stripped 4 bases from V and 0 bases from J, with 16 bases between. This CDR3 is 18 amino acids long. Germline loops: CDR1 MNHNS, CDR2 SASEGT. The CDR3 protein is CASSVAAQGFSGANVLTF. DNA of the CDR3: TGTGCCAGCAGTGTGGCCGCACAGGGCTTCTCTGGGGCCAACGTCCTGACTTTC.

The chain has TRBV20-1 and TRBJ1-2; D possibly corresponds to TRBD1 (6 bases). The CDR3 loop spans 12 amino acids. The V gene lost 2 bases and the J gene lost 4 bases, with 8 bases spanning the gap. CDR1 DFQATT and CDR2 SNEGSKA come from the germline V gene (reference sequence). Here the CDR3 DNA reads TGCAGTGCTAGACCCAGGGGCTATGGCTACACCTTC. Its translation is CSARPRGYGYTF.

As concerns this clonotype: A much larger clone is a single base away; this may be a read error. The chain couples TRBV15 to TRBJ1-2, with a tentative D call TRBD1 (5 bases). This CDR3 is built from 14 residues. Germline V lookup: CDR1 LNHNV, CDR2 YYDKDF (reference sequence). CDR3 sequence: CATSRERGNYGCTF. DNA for the CDR3: TGTGCCACCAGCAGAGAGAGGGGTAACTATGGCTGCACCTTC.

This chain uses TRBV20-1 with TRBJ1-6; D gene ambiguous. The V and J ends lost 5 bases and 9 bases respectively, with 17 bases between them. Germline V gene sequence: CDR1 DFQATT, CDR2 SNEGSKA (reference sequence). The CDR3 spans 14 residues. The CDR3 coding sequence is TGCAGTGCTCCCCGGGCAGGCGCCGGTTCACCCCTCCACTTT. This gives the protein CSAPRAGAGSPLHF.

The chain has TRBV4-2 and TRBJ2-1; 7 nucleotides align to TRBD2. Looked up from germline, CDR1 is LGHNA and CDR2 is YNFKEQ. The CDR3 has 15 amino acids. The V segment lost 4 bases and the J segment 7 bases; nucleotides outside the gene matches: 10. The CDR3 protein is CASSPSGGGRNEQFF. CDR3 in DNA: TGTGCCAGCAGCCCGAGTGGGGGAGGGCGGAATGAGCAGTTCTTC.

The chain employs TRBV5-1 and TRBJ1-2; no clear D. This CDR3 region has 13 residues. The ends were cut back, 4 bases at V and 6 bases at J, with 13 bases in the middle. Germline assignment: CDR1 SGHRS and CDR2 YFSETQ. The DNA for the CDR3 is TGCGCCAGCAGCCTCATTCCCGGAGATGGCTACACCTTC. Residues: CASSLIPGDGYTF. The entire variable domain, with the rest obtained from reference TRBV5-1 and TRBJ1-2, is as follows: KAGVTQTPRYLIKTRGQQVTLSCSPISGHRSVSWYQQTPGQGLQFLFEYFSETQRNKGNFPGRFSGRQFSNSRSEMNVSTLELGDSALYLCASSLIPGDGYTFGSGTRLTVV.

The sample holds many counts of this clonotype. The chain carries TRBV9 and TRBJ2-3; 11 bases fit TRBD1. V dropped 0 bases and J dropped 5; count of bases not matched to a gene: 5. CDR1 SGDLS and CDR2 YYNGEE come from the germline V gene. The CDR3 runs to 16 residues. CDR3 nucleotides: TGTGCCAGCAGCGTAGGGGGGACAGGGGGTGGAGATACGCAGTATTTT. The encoded protein is CASSVGGTGGGDTQYF.

The J gene is TRBJ2-7, the V gene TRBV20-1; 9 bases are shared with TRBD1. Germline V gives CDR1 DFQATT, CDR2 SNEGSKA (reference sequence). The trim removed 6 bases at V and 1 base at J, leaving 10 bases unmatched. The CDR3 extends over 15 amino acids. This chain's CDR3 is CSARRGQGSSYEQYF. The CDR3 DNA reads TGCAGTGCGCGACGTGGACAGGGGAGTTCCTACGAGCAGTACTTC.

The DNA of the CDR3 is TGTGCCAGCGTCGGACTAGGGTTATACAATGAGCAGTTCTTC. Translating it yields CASVGLGLYNEQFF. The chain combines TRBV12-3 or TRBV12-4 with TRBJ2-1, with 7 bases fitting TRBD2. This CDR3 is built from 14 residues. J gave up 4 bases and V 8 bases, and 8 bases lay outside the gene matches.

V usage is TRBV10-3 and J usage is TRBJ1-4; D is ambiguous. Germline V gives CDR1 ENHRY, CDR2 SYGVKD. The CDR3 spans 13 residues. The V gene lost 1 base and the J gene lost 7 bases, with 7 bases spanning the gap. CDR3 protein: CAISEFEREKLFF. The CDR3 coding sequence is TGTGCCATCAGTGAGTTCGAACGTGAAAAACTGTTTTTT.

The gene calls are TRBV3-1 and TRBJ2-1; 9 bases map to TRBD2. CDR1 and CDR2 (germline): LGHDT, YNNKEL (reference sequence). The CDR3 length is 13 residues. The V segment lost 8 bases and the J segment 8 bases; nucleotides outside the gene matches: 7. The CDR3 sequence: CASRSGSNYEQFF. The CDR3 DNA follows: TGTGCCAGCCGTAGCGGGAGTAATTATGAGCAGTTCTTC.

The genes are TRBV9 and TRBJ2-7; perhaps TRBD1 as D (6 bases). The CDR3 runs 15 residues. Between the trimmed V and J ends, which lost 0 bases and 4 bases, there was a span of 14 bases. The germline CDR1 and CDR2 sequences are SGDLS and YYNGEE. CDR3 amino acids: CASSVGGPGEYEQYF. The CDR3 bases are TGTGCCAGCAGCGTAGGAGGGCCAGGGGAATACGAGCAGTACTTC.

This sequence joins TRBV19 and TRBJ2-5, with D tentatively TRBD2 (5 bases). The CDR3 loop spans 13 amino acids. The V gene's germline CDR1 is LNHDA and CDR2 SQIVND (reference sequence). Trimming shortened V by 5 bases and J by 5 bases, and 12 bases separated the two germline ends. CDR3 sequence reads: CASSYPGSETQYF. CDR3 in DNA: TGTGCCAGTAGTTATCCGGGAAGTGAGACCCAGTACTTC.